This entry lists 24 T cell receptor beta chains sequenced from one sample in a study of blood T cells in healthy people across ages. Then a second PCR, running about 6 to 12 cycles, was carried out with a sample-barcoded 5' primer and a J-beta primer mix. In TCRdb, the 5' RACE reads were re-called with MiXCR into one record per CDR3 protein. Of approximately 1,000,000 distinct CDR3 sequences listed, less than 50% were seen once; the top ten hold approximately 19%. Sequencing input: blood. The receptor source for this set is a woman aged 55-70 years in good health.

The J gene is TRBJ2-3, the V gene TRBV20-1; 12 bases map to TRBD1. The length of the CDR3 is 15 residues. The V gene end was trimmed by 6 bases and the J gene end by 4 bases; junction bases not matched to a gene: 8. Germline V gene sequence: CDR1 DFQATT, CDR2 SNEGSKA (reference sequence). CDR3 DNA: TGCAGTGCGGCCGAAGGGACAGGGGGCCCAGATACGCAGTATTTT. Residues: CSAAEGTGGPDTQYF.

The chain combines TRBV15 with TRBJ2-4; the D is unclear. Per the germline V gene, CDR1 is LNHNV and CDR2 is YYDKDF (reference sequence). The CDR3 runs 16 residues. Trimming pared 4 bases from V and 0 bases from J, leaving 13 bases between. CDR3 amino acids: CATSKDRDVAKNIQYF. CDR3 nucleotides: TGTGCCACCAGCAAAGATCGAGATGTAGCCAAAAACATTCAGTACTTC. Supplemented by reference TRBV15 and TRBJ2-4, the full variable domain reads DAMVIQNPRYQVTQFGKPVTLSCSQTLNHNVMYWYQQKSSQAPKLLFHYYDKDFNNEADTPDNFQSRRPNTSFCFLDIRSPGLGDTAMYLCATSKDRDVAKNIQYFGAGTRLSVL.

This clonotype has only a few counts. This chain links TRBV20-1 with TRBJ2-5, with D perhaps matching TRBD1 (6 bases). The germline gives CDR1 DFQATT, CDR2 SNEGSKA (reference sequence). The CDR3 is 12 amino acids. V lost 3 bases and J 4 bases, leaving 9 bases between the germline ends. The DNA for the CDR3 is TGCAGTGCTAGCGGACAGAGAGAGACCCAGTACTTC. Translating it yields CSASGQRETQYF.

The chain joins TRBV4-2 to TRBJ2-7; 7 bases align to TRBD1. With V trimmed by 0 bases and J by 5 bases, 7 bases remained unmatched. Germline CDR1 LGHNA, CDR2 YNFKEQ. The CDR3 contains 15 residues. DNA for the CDR3: TGTGCCAGCAGCCAAGAGTTACAGGGGCCCGACGAGCAGTACTTC. Encoded protein: CASSQELQGPDEQYF.

This clonotype was counted a few times. The V call is TRBV5-1, the J call TRBJ2-1; 8 nucleotides agree with TRBD1. Trimming removed 5 bases from V and 4 bases from J; junction bases left unmatched: 5. The germline CDR1 and CDR2 sequences are SGHRS and YFSETQ. This CDR3 comprises 14 residues. The CDR3 nucleotides read TGCGCCAGCAGATCAAGGACAGGGTACAATGAGCAGTTCTTC. This gives the protein CASRSRTGYNEQFF.

A word on this clonotype: An end of the junction differs from the germline gene, which may be a read error. The chain recombines TRBV15 with TRBJ2-1; the D is unclear. This CDR3 contains 15 residues. CDR1 is LNHNV, CDR2 YYDKDF, per germline (reference sequence). For the CDR3, the DNA is TGTGCCACTACCTCCAGTAGAGGCTCCTACAAGGAGCAGTTCTTC. Encoded protein: CATTSSRGSYKEQFF.

The CDR3: CASSYGGTLGGYTF. The CDR3 DNA follows: TGTGCCAGCAGTTACGGGGGGACGTTGGGAGGCTACACCTTC. The V and J genes are TRBV6-5 and TRBJ1-2; D may be TRBD1 (5 bases). V was trimmed by 2 bases and J by 8 bases, leaving 15 bases between them. The CDR3 extends over 14 amino acids. Germline CDR1 is MNHEY and CDR2 is SVGAGI.

V gene TRBV15 combines with J gene TRBJ2-4; D tentatively fits TRBD1 or TRBD2 (5 bases each). The J call may be mistaken, given a closer DNA end match to TRBJ2-7. Germline V lookup: CDR1 LNHNV, CDR2 YYDKDF (reference sequence). The CDR3 is 14 residues long. CDR3 nucleotide sequence: TGTGCCACCAGCAGAGGTAGAGGGGCCTACGAGCAGTACTTC. Translating gives CATSRGRGAYEQYF.

This clonotype occurred many times. At one end, the junction sequence differs from germline, possibly due to a read error. J is TRBJ2-7 and V is TRBV5-1, with 12 bases that match TRBD2. This CDR3 is built from 16 residues. Per germline, CDR1 SGHRS and CDR2 YFSETQ. CDR3 DNA sequence: TGCGCCAGCAGCTTGGGACTAGCGGGGGCCTCCCACGAGCAGTACTTC. Its translation: CASSLGLAGASHEQYF.

This clonotype has a handful of counts. The chain employs TRBV6-5 and TRBJ2-6, with TRBD1 as a possible D gene (6 bases). Trimming removed 2 bases at V and 0 bases at J, with 11 bases between. Germline V lookup: CDR1 MNHEY, CDR2 SVGAGI. The CDR3 is made up of 17 amino acids. The CDR3 nucleotides are TGTGCCAGCAGTTACGGGGCAGGGGTCTCTGGGGCCAACGTCCTGACTTTC. As protein: CASSYGAGVSGANVLTF.

The J gene is TRBJ2-4, the V gene TRBV11-2, with 10 bases identical to TRBD2. The J call is in doubt because the DNA end fits TRBJ2-5 better. The CDR3 runs to 18 residues. Per germline, CDR1 SGHAT and CDR2 FQNNGV. The CDR3 spells CASSPDGFLAGVQETQYF. In DNA form, the CDR3 reads TGTGCCAGCAGCCCAGATGGGTTTCTAGCGGGGGTCCAAGAGACCCAGTACTTC.

This clonotype has only one observation. The chain recombines TRBV5-1 with TRBJ2-7; 9 nucleotides agree with TRBD2. After removal of 1 base from V and 7 bases from J, the junction contained 9 bases not matched to a gene. Germline loops: CDR1 SGHRS, CDR2 YFSETQ. The CDR3 covers 15 residues. The CDR3 spells CASSLSSGMGNEQYF. The CDR3 DNA reads TGCGCCAGCAGCTTGTCTAGCGGGATGGGCAATGAGCAGTACTTC. The entire variable domain, with the rest obtained from reference TRBV5-1 and TRBJ2-7, is as follows: KAGVTQTPRYLIKTRGQQVTLSCSPISGHRSVSWYQQTPGQGLQFLFEYFSETQRNKGNFPGRFSGRQFSNSRSEMNVSTLELGDSALYLCASSLSSGMGNEQYFGPGTRLTVT.

The chain has TRBV5-1 and TRBJ2-3; 8 bases fit TRBD2. Per germline, CDR1 SGHRS and CDR2 YFSETQ. V shed 6 bases, J shed 0 bases, and the junction held 6 bases outside the gene matches. CDR3 size: 15 residues. The CDR3 DNA is TGCGCCAGCATATCGGGAGGGCGTAGCACAGATACGCAGTATTTT. Translating gives CASISGGRSTDTQYF. Supplemented by reference TRBV5-1 and TRBJ2-3, the full variable domain reads KAGVTQTPRYLIKTRGQQVTLSCSPISGHRSVSWYQQTPGQGLQFLFEYFSETQRNKGNFPGRFSGRQFSNSRSEMNVSTLELGDSALYLCASISGGRSTDTQYFGPGTRLTVL.

This sequence joins TRBV27 and TRBJ2-7; D is ambiguous. V was pared by 5 bases and J by 4 bases, with 18 bases between. The CDR3 runs to 15 residues. CDR1 MNHEY and CDR2 SMNVEV come from the germline V gene (reference sequence). In DNA form, the CDR3 reads TGTGCCAGCAGTAGTTTAGTTTCCCCCGTTTACGAGCAGTACTTC. This sequence encodes CASSSLVSPVYEQYF.

In regard to this clonotype: One end of the junction is discordant with germline, which a read error may explain. The genes are TRBV6-1 and TRBJ2-1, with 9 bases fitting TRBD1. The length of the CDR3 is 16 residues. Germline V lookup: CDR1 MNHNS, CDR2 SASEGT. The CDR3 bases are TGTGGCAGCAGTGAAGCGCACAGGGGGCGCATCGATGAGCAGTTCTTC. The encoded protein is CGSSEAHRGRIDEQFF.

V is TRBV6-2 or TRBV6-3 and J is TRBJ2-1; no reliable D call. Germline V gives CDR1 MNHEY, CDR2 SVGEGT. Trimming left V 2 bases short and J 0 bases short, with 8 bases between. This CDR3 is built from 15 residues. The CDR3 region is CASSYLARSYNEQFF. The DNA for the CDR3 is TGTGCCAGCAGTTACCTGGCTCGCTCCTACAATGAGCAGTTCTTC.

This clonotype was counted a few times. CDR3: CASIPRGQRETQYF. The CDR3 DNA reads as TGTGCCAGCATCCCCAGGGGGCAACGGGAGACCCAGTACTTC. The chain combines TRBV7-9 with TRBJ2-5, with 8 bases identical to TRBD1. Germline values: CDR1 SEHNR, CDR2 FQNEAQ (reference sequence). The CDR3 has 14 residues. The V and J ends lost 7 bases and 5 bases, in that order; junction bases with no gene match: 9.

V gene TRBV6-5 combines with J gene TRBJ2-1; D is possibly TRBD2 (5 bases). Trimming cost V 6 bases and J 8 bases, with 17 bases left between them. CDR1 is MNHEY, CDR2 SVGAGI, per germline. The CDR3 totals 14 residues. CDR3 nucleotide sequence: TGTGCCAGCAGCTTAGCGTTAAAACGGGATGAGCAGTTCTTC. It translates to CASSLALKRDEQFF.

The chain links TRBV12-3 or TRBV12-4 to TRBJ1-1, with D uncertain. The CDR3 contains 14 residues. The V end lost 3 bases, the J end lost 4 bases, and 12 bases lay between the germline ends. CDR3 amino acids: CASSLYSRSTEAFF. The CDR3 DNA reads as TGTGCCAGCAGTTTGTACTCTCGTAGCACTGAAGCTTTCTTT.

The gene calls are TRBV9 and TRBJ2-1; D gene unclear. Germline V gene data show CDR1 as SGDLS and CDR2 as YYNGEE. The ends were cut back, 0 bases at V and 8 bases at J, with 9 bases in the middle. The CDR3 consists of 13 residues. In DNA, the CDR3 is TGTGCCAGCAGCGTAGGTGGCATCTATGAGCAGTTCTTC. Its translation: CASSVGGIYEQFF.

This clonotype has only a few counts. The conserved phenylalanine or tryptophan is not found at the CDR3 terminus, so this likely reflects a read error. The chain recombines TRBV7-8 with TRBJ2-1, with 12 positions matching TRBD2. V trimming: 6 bases; J trimming: 3 bases; junction bases outside the gene matches: 6. This CDR3 is built from 16 residues. Germline CDR1 and CDR2: SGHVS and FQNEAQ. In nucleotides, the CDR3 is TGTGCCAGCAGTCCTCTAGCGGGAGGGATCTACAATGAGCAGTTCTTA. It yields the protein CASSPLAGGIYNEQFL.

The V call is TRBV21-1, the J call TRBJ2-1; TRBD1, the table's D call, lacks a check against the DNA. TRBV21-1 is an annotated pseudogene. This CDR3 contains 19 residues. The CDR3, as DNA: TGTGCCAGCAGCGGACCGGTACCAATAGGGGATAGCTCCTACAATGAGCAGTTCTTC. This sequence encodes CASSGPVPIGDSSYNEQFF.

There are a few counts of this clonotype. This chain connects TRBV2 to TRBJ2-1, with 9 bases that match TRBD2. The CDR3 extends over 13 amino acids. Germline V gene lookup returns CDR1 SNHLY and CDR2 FYNNEI. With 0 bases clipped from V and 15 bases from J, the junction kept 6 bases outside the gene matches. The CDR3 coding sequence is TGTGCCAGCAGTGAAGCGGCGGGAGGGCCACCGTTCTTC. Translation: CASSEAAGGPPFF.

The chain joins TRBV6-5 to TRBJ2-3; 9 bases map to TRBD1. With V trimmed by 2 bases and J by 3 bases, 9 bases remained unmatched. The germline V gene has CDR1 MNHEY and CDR2 SVGAGI. CDR3 length: 17 residues. The CDR3, as DNA: TGTGCCAGCAGTTACATAAGGACAGGGGAGGGTACAGATACGCAGTATTTT. Its protein is CASSYIRTGEGTDTQYF.